The sample holds one count of the clone carrying this TCR beta chain. The data are from a study of CD8 T cells in Susac syndrome. cDNA came from roughly 0.53 to 1 ug RNA primed by random hexamers. An immunoSEQ multiplex PCR generated amplified TCR beta CDR3 products spanning 54 Vbeta and 13 Jbeta. TCRdb re-called the immunoSEQ multiplex PCR reads with MiXCR, one entry per CDR3 protein. The data hold approximately 190,000 distinct CDR3 sequences, with approximately 95% observed a single time. Per the germline V gene, CDR1 is MNHNY and CDR2 is SVGAGI (reference sequence). This CDR3 has 15 residues. V trimming: 6 bases; J trimming: 5 bases; junction bases outside the gene matches: 9. From blood CD8+ and CD4+ T cells, TCR beta sequences were generated.

The sequenced sample was CD8+ T cells from PBMCs. The sequence derives from a human donor with Susac syndrome. The chain couples TRBV6-6 to TRBJ2-4; 8 bases fit TRBD1. Here the CDR3 reads CASRRDRLEENIQYF. The CDR3 coding sequence is TGTGCCAGCAGAAGGGACAGGTTGGAGGAAAACATTCAGTACTTC.